This TCR beta chain was sequenced in a study of T cell repertoires in cytomegalovirus infection. Trimming removed 2 bases at V and 4 bases at J, with 17 bases between. CDR1 is LNHDA, CDR2 SQIVND, per germline (reference sequence). The length of the CDR3 is 16 residues. From the reads, TCRdb called clonotypes with MiXCR, one entry per CDR3 protein. The sample has some 920,000 distinct CDR3 sequences; around 32% are singletons. This clonotype was seen a few times. Its antigen remains unidentified. This specimen was cultured CD8+ T cells from PBMCs, taken from culture after CMV antigen stimulation. The chain recombines TRBV19 with TRBJ1-2; D is perhaps TRBD1 (6 bases). The clonotype comes from a human donor in good health (CMV status not recorded). Some clones in this sample may be carry-over from other donors' samples. The CDR3 sequence is CASSITGHPPIYGYTF. CDR3 nucleotide sequence: TGTGCCAGTAGTATAACAGGGCACCCTCCTATCTATGGCTACACCTTC.